These 18 T cell receptor beta chains were sequenced from one sample in a study of CXCR3-negative and CXCR3-positive naive CD8 T cells. The libraries of TRB cDNA were prepared using 5' RACE with UMI labels. TCRdb reanalyzed the 5' RACE reads, giving one entry per CDR3 protein sequence and no DNA. This sample contains around 81,000 distinct CDR3 sequences. Specimen: naive CXCR3- CD8+ T cells from blood. Subset indicated: CD45RO-CCR7+CD27+CD95- naive CD8+ T cells lacking CXCR3 (TNR3-). The source of these receptors is a human donor in good health. Some clones in this sample may be carry-over from other donors' samples.

The V call is TRBV3-1, the J call TRBJ2-2. This CDR3 has 15 amino acids. Per germline, CDR1 LGHDT and CDR2 YNNKEL (reference sequence). The CDR3 is CASSQVIPNTGELFF.

V gene TRBV28 combines with J gene TRBJ2-7; TCRdb selects TRBD2, and the lack of DNA leaves this call unchecked. There are 14 residues in the CDR3. Germline V gives CDR1 MDHEN, CDR2 SYDVKM. The chain's CDR3 is CASSMGLANYEQYF. Complete variable domain (other parts from reference TRBV28 and TRBJ2-7): DVKVTQSSRYLVKRTGEKVFLECVQDMDHENMFWYRQDPGLGLRLIYFSYDVKMKEKGDIPEGYSVSREKKERFSLILESASTNQTSMYLCASSMGLANYEQYFGPGTRLTVT.

The rearrangement uses TRBV29-1 and TRBJ2-7; TCRdb's D call, TRBD1, is unchecked because there is no DNA. The germline gives CDR1 SQVTM, CDR2 ANQGSEA. The CDR3 spans 13 residues. The CDR3 loop reads CSVETGAPYEQYF.

The chain has TRBV5-5 and TRBJ2-3. The CDR3 extends over 17 amino acids. The V gene's germline CDR1 is SGHKS and CDR2 YYEKEE (reference sequence). The CDR3 spells CASSKWSGGLDTDTQYF.

The V call is TRBV12-3 or TRBV12-4, the J call TRBJ1-1. CDR3 length: 14 residues. The CDR3 sequence: CASSFALPNTEAFF.

V and J are TRBV7-2 and TRBJ2-7; checking the TCRdb D call of TRBD2 is not possible without DNA. Germline V lookup: CDR1 SGHTA, CDR2 FQGNSA. The CDR3 is 15 residues long. CDR3 sequence: CASSLLADSSYEQYF. Complete variable domain (other parts from reference TRBV7-2 and TRBJ2-7): GAGVSQSPSNKVTEKGKDVELRCDPISGHTALYWYRQSLGQGLEFLIYFQGNSAPDKSGLPSDRFSAERTGGSVSTLTIQRTQQEDSAVYLCASSLLADSSYEQYFGPGTRLTVT.

The chain joins TRBV27 to TRBJ2-7. The CDR3 is made up of 13 amino acids. CDR1 is MNHEY and CDR2 is SMNVEV in the germline V gene (reference sequence). This chain's CDR3 is CASSLSGHYEQYF.

V gene TRBV20-1 combines with J gene TRBJ2-3; there is no DNA to check the TCRdb D call of TRBD1. The germline gives CDR1 DFQATT, CDR2 SNEGSKA (reference sequence). There are 12 residues in the CDR3. CDR3 in amino acids: CSAREPGGAQYF.

This sequence joins TRBV29-1 and TRBJ2-7; TCRdb calls TRBD2, which cannot be checked without DNA. Germline CDR1 and CDR2: SQVTM and ANQGSEA. The length of the CDR3 is 15 residues. CDR3 sequence: CSVPLPSGAPYEQYF.

The genes are TRBV3-1 and TRBJ2-1; TCRdb outputs TRBD2, but without DNA this stays unchecked. Per the germline V gene, CDR1 is LGHDT and CDR2 is YNNKEL (reference sequence). The CDR3 is 16 amino acids. CDR3 protein: CASSQDRTSGYNEQFF.

The chain couples TRBV28 to TRBJ1-1; the D call of TRBD1 rests on TCRdb alone, since no DNA is present to check it. The CDR3 has 14 residues. Looked up from germline, CDR1 is MDHEN and CDR2 is SYDVKM. CDR3 amino acids: CASSPTGGDTEAFF.

The rearrangement links TRBV7-9 to TRBJ1-1; the TCRdb call, TRBD1, lacks DNA for checking. Per germline, CDR1 SEHNR and CDR2 FQNEAQ (reference sequence). CDR3 length: 13 residues. The CDR3: CASIGTMNTEAFF.

This chain uses TRBV12-3 or TRBV12-4 with TRBJ2-1; TCRdb selects TRBD2, and the lack of DNA leaves this call unchecked. The CDR3 spans 14 residues. CDR3: CASSFGTGYNEQFF.

V and J are TRBV7-9 and TRBJ2-7; TCRdb reports TRBD1, a call that lacks DNA to check it against. CDR1 and CDR2 from the germline V gene are SEHNR and FQNEAQ (reference sequence). This CDR3 spans 16 amino acids. CDR3 in amino acids: CASSLPASGGLYEQYF.

This CDR3 reads CSVDGTEAAYNEQFF. The chain couples TRBV29-1 to TRBJ2-1; TCRdb proposes TRBD1, but this gene call is untestable without DNA. Germline CDR1 is SQVTM and CDR2 is ANQGSEA. The CDR3 loop spans 15 amino acids.

The V and J genes are TRBV20-1 and TRBJ2-3; the TRBD2 assignment by TCRdb is unverifiable without DNA. Germline lookup yields CDR1 DFQATT and CDR2 SNEGSKA (reference sequence). The CDR3 contains 15 residues. CDR3 amino acids: CSALREGLGTDTQYF.

This sequence joins TRBV9 and TRBJ1-4; as DNA is missing, the TRBD1 call by TCRdb cannot be tested. The CDR3 is 17 amino acids. CDR1 SGDLS and CDR2 YYNGEE come from the germline V gene. The CDR3 here is CASSPRTGGAYNEKLFF.

The chain joins TRBV29-1 to TRBJ1-2; TCRdb names TRBD1, which stays unverified in the absence of DNA. Germline V CDR1 and CDR2: SQVTM, ANQGSEA. The CDR3 contains 15 residues. The CDR3 sequence: CSVEPKTGGDYGYTF.